This is a list of T cell receptor beta chains from one sample in a study of cytomegalovirus exposure and HLA in healthy donors. Clones were read by immunoSEQ multiplex PCR, and TCRdb kept only the in-frame ones, dropping some. Among 200,000 to 250,000 clones listed, approximately 82% were seen once. Sequences were obtained from PBMCs. The receptors originated from a woman between 40 and 55 years old in good health and CMV-seronegative. CDR3s leave out the opening cysteine and the closing phenylalanine or tryptophan.

TRBJ1-1 | TRBV18 | ASSRGTDTEAF
TRBJ1-2 | TRBV7-9 | ASSHPGQGLRSYGYT
TRBJ2-7 | TRBV5-1 | ASGAGTGEYEQY
TRBJ2-6 | TRBV19 | ASSNRVSGANVLT
TRBJ1-4 | TRBV9 | ASSVAGDRGREKLF
TRBJ1-1 | TRBV20-1 | SASRTTEAF
TRBJ1-3 | TRBV27 | ASRDRGIGNTIY
TRBJ1-1 | TRBV7-9 | ASSLSRPRTEAF
TRBJ2-4 | TRBV11-2 | ASSFITGAKNIQY
TRBJ1-1 | TRBV5-1 | ASTLDTEAF
TRBJ1-5 | TRBV29-1 | SVGGLGGGQPQH
TRBJ2-7 | TRBV9 | ASSDGRGIPMTDRTRDEQY
TRBJ1-3 | TRBV5-6 | ASSFIGRGPSGNTIY
TRBJ1-2 | TRBV7-9 | ASSLEGIGGKDYGYT
TRBJ2-2 | TRBV29-1 | SERTGSGELF
TRBJ2-7 | TRBV11-2 | ASSLDPTGAYEQY
TRBJ2-5 | TRBV30 | AWRDRGTETQY
TRBJ1-6 | TRBV11-3 | ASSYSGTTSYNSPLH
TRBJ2-3 | TRBV28 | ASVEQSTDTQY
TRBJ2-5 | TRBV6-5 | ASSYWQTETQY
TRBJ1-2 | TRBV29-1 | SVWTGSNLNYGYT
TRBJ2-2 | TRBV6-5 | ASNRDRGQNGELF
TRBJ2-1 | TRBV11-2 | ASSLFPTPEGDNEQF
TRBJ2-2 | TRBV5-4 | ASSLDSANTGELF
TRBJ1-1 | TRBV19 | ASSRDRMNTEAF
TRBJ1-4 | TRBV7-9 | ASSLGGRGNEKLF
TRBJ2-3 | TRBV30 | ALSSGLSGADTQY
TRBJ2-6 | TRBV19 | ASRGDIGPSGANVLT
TRBJ2-7 | TRBV7-9 | SSSPDSPSYEQY
TRBJ1-1 | TRBV29-1 | SAYRNTEAF
TRBJ1-3 | TRBV27 | ASSLPHRWNTIY
TRBJ2-1 | TRBV6-1 | ASRLQGTAPNEQF
TRBJ1-5 | TRBV19 | ASSIQGAGNQPQH
TRBJ1-5 | TRBV7-8 | ASSLGLIQPQH
TRBJ2-7 | TRBV5-1 | ASSTTSGGLRGEQY
TRBJ1-1 | TRBV6-1 | ASSDSRTGGTEAF
TRBJ1-4 | TRBV5-5 | ASSLDGREKLF
TRBJ1-1 | TRBV19 | ASSRGQPPMNTEAF
TRBJ2-7 | TRBV7-8 | ASSLAGQLYEQY
TRBJ1-2 | TRBV15 | ATSREGGEASAEENYGYT
TRBJ2-7 | TRBV5-5 | ASSYGYEQY
TRBJ2-5 | TRBV7-8 | ASSPSSVKTQY
TRBJ1-5 | TRBV12-5 | ASGGDRNINQPQH
TRBJ2-3 | TRBV4-2 | ASSQEPSGGALTDTQY
TRBJ2-7 | TRBV5-6 | ASSPQGYEQY
TRBJ2-7 | TRBV14 | ASSHRDRGKQY
TRBJ1-5 | TRBV5-8 | ASILSGTGDQPQH
TRBJ1-1 | TRBV9 | ASSVGDRDVTEAF
TRBJ1-2 | TRBV9 | ASSVEPQEGYT
TRBJ2-2 | TRBV4-2 | ASSHVDRGLTGELF
TRBJ1-2 | TRBV9 | ASSENMQQGYT
TRBJ2-3 | TRBV29-1 | SGWGLAGGPADTQY